The T cell receptor beta chain under discussion was sequenced for a study of CD8 T cells in ankylosing spondylitis. This clonotype has a count of ten or more. The antigen is unknown. Quantitative 5'-RACE with molecular barcodes was used to make the TCR beta libraries. In TCRdb, the 5' RACE reads were re-called with MiXCR into one record per CDR3 protein. Here the sample spans roughly 130,000 distinct CDR3 sequences, roughly 8.4% being singletons. Findings and limits, study-wide: Disease-linked clones reportedly showed significant enrichment in matched ankylosing spondylitis synovial fluid. Earlier authors reported some of these motif variants in reactive arthritis synovial fluid and blood.

CDR1 and CDR2 from the germline V gene are SGHTA and FQGNSA. The CDR3 totals 13 residues. The V end was cut by 5 bases, the J end by 4 bases, with 11 bases between. Input material: synovial fluid, either unsorted or a sorted T cell fraction (not recorded which). The V call is TRBV7-2, the J call TRBJ1-1, with D maybe TRBD1 (5 bases). The clonotype originates from a male donor with ankylosing spondylitis. This chain's CDR3 is CASSPGWGTEAFF. The CDR3 DNA reads TGTGCCAGCAGCCCAGGGTGGGGCACTGAAGCTTTCTTT.